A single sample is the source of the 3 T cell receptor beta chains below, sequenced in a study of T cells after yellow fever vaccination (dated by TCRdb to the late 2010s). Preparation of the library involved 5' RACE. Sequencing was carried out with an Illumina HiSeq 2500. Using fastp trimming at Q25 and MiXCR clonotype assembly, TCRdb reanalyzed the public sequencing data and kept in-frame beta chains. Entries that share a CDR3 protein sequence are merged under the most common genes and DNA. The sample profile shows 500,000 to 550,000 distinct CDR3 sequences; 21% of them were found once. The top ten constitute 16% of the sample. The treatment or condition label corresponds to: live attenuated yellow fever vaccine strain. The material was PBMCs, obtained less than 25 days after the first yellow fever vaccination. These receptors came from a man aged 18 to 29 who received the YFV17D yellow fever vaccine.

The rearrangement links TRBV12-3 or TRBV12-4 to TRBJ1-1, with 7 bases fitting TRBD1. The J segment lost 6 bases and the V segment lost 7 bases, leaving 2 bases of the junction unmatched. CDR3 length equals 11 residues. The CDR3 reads CASTQGAEAFF. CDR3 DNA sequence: TGTGCCAGCACTCAGGGGGCTGAAGCTTTCTTT.

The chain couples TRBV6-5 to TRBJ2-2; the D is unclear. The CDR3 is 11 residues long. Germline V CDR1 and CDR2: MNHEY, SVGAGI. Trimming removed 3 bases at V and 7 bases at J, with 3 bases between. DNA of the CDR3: TGTGCCAGCAGTTATTACGGGGAGCTGTTTTTT. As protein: CASSYYGELFF.

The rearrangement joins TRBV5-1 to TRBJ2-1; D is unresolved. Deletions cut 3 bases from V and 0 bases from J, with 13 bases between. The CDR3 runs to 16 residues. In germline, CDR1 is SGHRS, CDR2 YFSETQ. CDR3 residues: CASSSAFFSSYNEQFF. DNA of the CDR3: TGCGCCAGCAGCTCGGCATTCTTTAGCTCCTACAATGAGCAGTTCTTC.